A single sample is the source of the 18 T cell receptor beta chains below, sequenced in a study of T cells in Graves' hyperthyroidism and ophthalmopathy. From RNA transcripts, TCR beta CDR3 regions were amplified. RT-PCR in the first round (using the HTBI primer set) targeted the TCR CDR3. One entry per CDR3 protein results from TCRdb running MiXCR on the multiplex PCR reads. In the table there are hundreds of thousands of distinct CDR3 sequences, 45% of which are singletons. Sequencing used peripheral blood or thyroid tissue (not recorded which). The receptors stem from an adult man with Graves' disease, either hyperthyroidism or ophthalmopathy (not recorded which).

V is TRBV5-1 and J is TRBJ2-7; a weak D match, TRBD1 (6 bases). Germline V gene sequence: CDR1 SGHRS, CDR2 YFSETQ. The CDR3 extends over 14 amino acids. Between the trimmed V and J ends, which lost 1 base and 5 bases, there was a span of 13 bases. CDR3 nucleotides: TGCGCCAGCAGCTTGCAGGGGACCCCCGACGAGCAGTACTTC. Its translation is CASSLQGTPDEQYF.

This clonotype occurred many times. The V call is TRBV25-1, the J call TRBJ1-2, with D unresolved. Germline V lookup: CDR1 MGHDK, CDR2 SYGVNS. Trimming cost V 5 bases and J 0 bases, with 13 bases left between them. The CDR3 spans 15 residues. The CDR3 is CASSSAGPTNYGYTF. CDR3 sequence (DNA): TGTGCCAGCAGTTCTGCAGGACCCACTAACTATGGCTACACCTTC.

The chain employs TRBV29-1 and TRBJ1-1; 7 bases match TRBD1. This CDR3 has 13 amino acids. In germline, CDR1 is SQVTM, CDR2 ANQGSEA. The trim removed 6 bases at V and 4 bases at J, leaving 8 bases unmatched. CDR3 nucleotides: TGCAGCGTCACAGGGGCAGGGGGCACTGAAGCTTTCTTT. This sequence encodes CSVTGAGGTEAFF.

This sequence joins TRBV15 and TRBJ1-5, with D hard to call. This CDR3 comprises 15 residues. Germline V gene data show CDR1 as LNHNV and CDR2 as YYDKDF (reference sequence). Trimming cost V 3 bases and J 0 bases, with 9 bases left between them. The chain's CDR3 is CATSSEGNSNQPQHF. The CDR3 DNA sequence: TGTGCCACCAGCAGCGAAGGGAATAGCAATCAGCCCCAGCATTTT.

This clonotype was counted a few times. The chain employs TRBV7-9 and TRBJ1-5, with TRBD1 as a possible D gene (6 bases). The germline CDR1 and CDR2 sequences are SEHNR and FQNEAQ (reference sequence). Deletions cut 5 bases from V and 5 bases from J, with 7 bases between. The CDR3 has 12 amino acids. The CDR3 bases are TGTGCCAGCAGCCGACAGGATCAGCCCCAGCATTTT. Translated, it gives CASSRQDQPQHF.

This clonotype was counted ten times or more. V and J are TRBV7-8 and TRBJ1-6; maybe TRBD1 (6 bases). Per the germline V gene, CDR1 is SGHVS and CDR2 is FQNEAQ. The CDR3 loop spans 16 amino acids. With 1 base removed from V and 7 bases from J, the gap between germline ends came to 14 bases. CDR3 sequence (DNA): TGTGCCAGCAGCTTAGATCTCTTAGGGGGGAATTCACCCCTCCACTTT. Protein: CASSLDLLGGNSPLHF.

This clonotype was counted ten times or more. Mismatch with germline at one junction end may stem from a read error. This chain connects TRBV2 to TRBJ2-7; D may be TRBD2 (5 bases). Germline-derived CDR1 and CDR2 are SNHLY and FYNNEI. The CDR3 extends over 12 amino acids. CDR3 DNA: TGCGCCAGCAGCCCGGGATTGTACGAGCAGTACTTC. As protein: CASSPGLYEQYF.

A few counts support this clonotype. The V call is TRBV9, the J call TRBJ1-4, with TRBD1 matching 7 bases. J lost 3 bases, V lost 2 bases, and 4 bases had no gene match. The CDR3 extends over 15 amino acids. CDR1 is SGDLS and CDR2 is YYNGEE in the germline V gene. CDR3 protein: CASSVEGAANEKLFF. CDR3 in DNA: TGTGCCAGCAGCGTCGAGGGGGCTGCTAATGAAAAACTGTTTTTT.

The V gene is TRBV20-1, the J gene TRBJ1-3; possible D gene TRBD1, 5 bases. V lost 7 bases and J 7 bases, leaving 17 bases between the germline ends. The length of the CDR3 is 13 residues. Per germline, CDR1 DFQATT and CDR2 SNEGSKA (reference sequence). In DNA form, the CDR3 reads TGCAGTGGAGGGGCACAGTACATGAACACCATATATTTT. Protein product: CSGGAQYMNTIYF.

CDR3 nucleotides: TGTGCCAGCAGCTTACTCTACCAAAGCTATGGCTACACCTTC. The encoded protein is CASSLLYQSYGYTF. This chain connects TRBV7-2 to TRBJ1-2; D call uncertain. V was cut by 2 bases and J by 4 bases, with 11 bases left in between. The CDR3 has 14 residues. Germline values: CDR1 SGHTA, CDR2 FQGNSA.

This clonotype was detected a few times. The chain is built from TRBV20-1 and TRBJ2-7, with D perhaps assigned TRBD1 or TRBD2 (5 bases each). Germline V CDR1 and CDR2: DFQATT, SNEGSKA (reference sequence). The length of the CDR3 is 14 residues. Between the trimmed V and J ends, which lost 0 bases and 2 bases, there was a span of 11 bases. The CDR3 loop is CSARDGAGPYEQYF. The CDR3 DNA is TGCAGTGCTAGAGATGGGGCGGGTCCCTACGAGCAGTACTTC.

The sample holds a few counts of this clonotype. V is TRBV6-5 and J is TRBJ1-4; 7 bases are shared with TRBD1. Per the germline V gene, CDR1 is MNHEY and CDR2 is SVGAGI. The CDR3 is 16 residues long. The V and J ends lost 5 bases and 0 bases, in that order; junction bases with no gene match: 6. The CDR3 region is CASSIGTETTNEKLFF. The DNA for the CDR3 is TGTGCCAGCAGTATCGGGACAGAGACAACTAATGAAAAACTGTTTTTT.

This clonotype was counted many times. The chain recombines TRBV20-1 with TRBJ2-5; D unclear. V was trimmed by 5 bases and J by 4 bases, leaving 17 bases between them. The CDR3 sequence is 14 residues long. CDR1 is DFQATT and CDR2 is SNEGSKA in the germline V gene (reference sequence). CDR3 DNA: TGCAGTGCTTTACCTTCGACGAGCTCAGAGACCCAGTACTTC. Its translation is CSALPSTSSETQYF.

In DNA, the CDR3 is TGTGCCAGCATGGGACACACGAAGCCCATGAACACTGAAGCTTTCTTT. Encoded protein: CASMGHTKPMNTEAFF. The chain recombines TRBV7-9 with TRBJ1-1; maybe TRBD1 (6 bases). V was shortened by 7 bases and J by 0 bases, with 18 bases between the two germline ends. The CDR3 has 16 amino acids. Germline V gene lookup returns CDR1 SEHNR and CDR2 FQNEAQ (reference sequence). Variable domain in full (rest from reference TRBV7-9 and TRBJ1-1): DTGVSQNPRHKITKRGQNVTFRCDPISEHNRLYWYRQTLGQGPEFLTYFQNEAQLEKSRLLSDRFSAERPKGSFSTLEIQRTEQGDSAMYLCASMGHTKPMNTEAFFGQGTRLTVV.

The rearrangement uses TRBV11-2 and TRBJ2-5, with D perhaps matching TRBD1 or TRBD2 (7 bases each). Germline V CDR1 and CDR2: SGHAT, FQNNGV. The CDR3 totals 15 residues. Trimming left V 5 bases short and J 9 bases short, with 22 bases between. The CDR3 region has the DNA TGTGCCAGCAGCGCGGGACAGACTAGCAATCAGCCCCAGTACTTC. Translation: CASSAGQTSNQPQYF. The entire variable domain, with the rest obtained from reference TRBV11-2 and TRBJ2-5, is as follows: EAGVAQSPRYKIIEKRQSVAFWCNPISGHATLYWYQQILGQGPKLLIQFQNNGVVDDSQLPKDRFSAERLKGVDSTLKIQPAKLEDSAVYLCASSAGQTSNQPQYFGPGTRLLVL.

This clonotype has a handful of counts. The chain combines TRBV6-5 with TRBJ1-2; TRBD1 matches 8 bases. The CDR3 loop spans 14 amino acids. V lost 6 bases, J lost 8 bases, and 11 bases stayed unmatched. The germline V gene has CDR1 MNHEY and CDR2 SVGAGI. The CDR3 reads CASSLKDRVYGYTF. In nucleotides, the CDR3 is TGTGCCAGCAGCTTAAAGGACAGGGTTTACGGCTACACCTTC.

This clonotype is a singleton in its sample. The rearrangement uses TRBV2 and TRBJ1-5, with a tentative D call TRBD1 (6 bases). V lost 5 bases to trimming and J lost 4 bases, with 12 bases between them. The CDR3 runs to 14 residues. Germline assignment: CDR1 SNHLY and CDR2 FYNNEI. The CDR3 region has the DNA TGTGCCAGCAGTCCAACAGGGATTAATCAGCCCCAGCATTTT. Translation gives CASSPTGINQPQHF.

The V call is TRBV11-1, the J call TRBJ1-1, with a possible D match to TRBD1 (5 bases). Germline V gives CDR1 SGHAT, CDR2 FQDESV (reference sequence). CDR3 size: 15 residues. Trimming left V 5 bases short and J 4 bases short, with 17 bases between. This CDR3 reads CASSVEAGSGTEAFF. The CDR3 DNA follows: TGTGCCAGCAGCGTTGAGGCAGGGAGCGGCACTGAAGCTTTCTTT. The full variable domain, its missing parts supplied by reference TRBV11-1 and TRBJ1-1, is EAEVAQSPRYKITEKSQAVAFWCDPISGHATLYWYRQILGQGPELLVQFQDESVVDDSQLPKDRFSAERLKGVDSTLKIQPAELGDSAMYLCASSVEAGSGTEAFFGQGTRLTVV.